The table lists the clone carrying this T cell receptor (beta chain) with many counts. Antigen: not known. The sample is drawn from a study of identical twins. Per germline, CDR1 MNHNS and CDR2 SASEGT. Trimming shortened V by 5 bases and J by 2 bases, and 9 bases separated the two germline ends. This CDR3 is 14 amino acids long. Template switching added a universal primer site; cDNA carried unique molecular identifiers. TCRdb analysed the 5' RACE reads with MiXCR anew, one entry per CDR3 protein. Of roughly 710,000 distinct CDR3 sequences in the sample, roughly 6.2% were seen once. Healthy Caucasian donors formed the entire cohort. Study-level results: Weaker excess sharing between twins was seen in beta out-of-frame sequences. Conclusions relied on cross-sectional statistical analysis, not following the same donors.

The specimen sequenced was naive T cells sorted from blood. The clonotype comes from a man aged 18 to 29 in good health. V gene TRBV6-1 combines with J gene TRBJ2-2; D unclear. CDR3 in amino acids: CASSRSSNTGELFF. The CDR3 DNA is TGTGCCAGCAGTCGGTCCAGCAACACCGGGGAGCTGTTTTTT.